This record covers a single T cell receptor (beta chain). Its antigen target is currently unknown. Base quality data are lacking; no much larger clone is found one base away. The data derive from a study of blood T cell repertoires in COVID-19 (dated by TCRdb to between 2020 and 2021). Regarding the study in general: Samples from collaborators originated in the United States, Italy and Spain and spanned both the acute and convalescent phases of COVID-19. The material from the prospective study consisted of cDNA or gDNA derived from T cells, B-cell-depleted T cells, or PBMCs. The dataset comprised deeply sampled blood TCRbeta repertoires from subjects exposed to, actively infected with, or recovered from COVID-19. The repertoires were released in a freely available public database meant as a resource for research on the immune response to SARS-CoV-2. The samples were drawn from the first 160 participants of the ongoing ImmuneRACE study and from 1,254 subjects provided by 6 global collaborators. Sample metadata almost always included a de-identified subject ID, COVID-19 status, age in years and sex. HLA class I and class II types, where available, came from metadata supplied by the sample provider rather than from assay-based typing. Summary of the overall study and its limitations: The amount of clinical and demographic metadata varied by source and participant and was provided uncurated.

Each collaborating institution followed its own protocols to collect whole blood in K2EDTA tubes. For TCRbeta analysis, collaborator samples were shipped as frozen whole blood, as isolated PBMCs, or as DNA extracted from either sample type. The immunoSEQ Assay, a bias-controlled multiplex PCR, was used to amplify TCRbeta CDR3 regions from genomic DNA. The published analysis was carried out like this. The number of nucleated cells in each sample was estimated by amplification of reference gene primers within the assay. To quantify the absolute abundance of each unique TCRbeta CDR3 rearrangement, sequence reads were collapsed and filtered. For each sample, productive Simpson clonality was calculated as the square root of Simpson's diversity index across productive rearrangements. In TCRdb, the immuneACCESS table is reduced to in-frame sequences with V and J assigned. These tables do not hold every clone; where another copy was compared, an unresolved V gene accounts for under half, and the others remain unexplained. Clone size and V and J calls were adopted from that table, with D and trimming inferred from the DNA. This sample comprises 140,000 to 150,000 clones, 80% to 90% of them detected only once. The ten largest clones capture over 9.5% of the sample.

The specimen was peripheral blood. This clonotype was obtained from a man aged 60-69 years with active or convalescent COVID-19.

The sequenced DNA: TGTGCCTGGAGCCAAACCTATAGCAATCAGCCCCAGCATTTT. The resulting protein is CAWSQTYSNQPQHF. This chain is built from TRBV30 and TRBJ1-5, with the identity of the D gene unclear. CDR1 and CDR2 were assigned from the germline V gene (reference sequence) as GTSNPN and SVGIG. Its CDR3 holds 14 amino acids, cysteine through phenylalanine. Of the read, only the CDR3 DNA is kept; its 42 bases are in frame from base 1. Trimming costs V 3 bases and J 0 bases, and their ends lie 9 bases apart.